Each of the 11 T cell receptor beta chains below was sequenced from the same sample in a study of tumor-infiltrating lymphocytes in glioblastoma multiforme. TCRB libraries came from RNA via three nested multiplex PCR rounds. TCRdb fed the multiplex PCR reads into MiXCR, producing one record per CDR3 protein. In the table there are about 11,000 distinct CDR3 sequences, less than 75% of which are singletons. Sequences were obtained from brain tumor tissue. All receptors come from a male donor with glioblastoma.

This chain connects TRBV11-3 to TRBJ2-1; 8 bases are shared with TRBD1. The CDR3 is 17 residues long. The V gene end was trimmed by 1 base and the J gene end by 4 bases; junction bases not matched to a gene: 9. CDR1 is SGHNT and CDR2 is YENEEA in the germline V gene. CDR3 region: CASSLGEGQGLYNEQFF. The CDR3 nucleotides are TGTGCCAGCAGCTTAGGTGAAGGACAGGGATTATACAATGAGCAGTTCTTC.

At least ten counts were recorded for this clonotype. The chain joins TRBV2 to TRBJ2-1; 12 bases are a match to TRBD2. The V gene's germline CDR1 is SNHLY and CDR2 FYNNEI. J gave up 6 bases and V 4 bases, and 4 bases lay outside the gene matches. This CDR3 has 15 residues. The DNA of the CDR3 is TGTGCCAGCAGTGTCCCACTAGCGGGAGGCAATGAGCAGTTCTTC. As protein: CASSVPLAGGNEQFF.

The rearrangement uses TRBV19 and TRBJ2-7; D is perhaps TRBD1 (6 bases). The germline V and J ends were trimmed by 4 bases and 4 bases, with 11 bases remaining between them. CDR3 length: 13 amino acids. Germline loops: CDR1 LNHDA, CDR2 SQIVND (reference sequence). This CDR3 is CASSRTEIYEQYF. DNA of the CDR3: TGTGCCAGTAGTAGGACAGAAATATACGAGCAGTACTTC.

The V call is TRBV3-1, the J call TRBJ2-7; D is tentatively TRBD1 or TRBD2 (5 bases each). Germline CDR1 LGHDT, CDR2 YNNKEL (reference sequence). The CDR3 is 18 amino acids. V lost 0 bases to trimming and J lost 6 bases, with 24 bases between them. The CDR3 DNA is TGTGCCAGCAGCCAAGATTGGGGCAGGTGGGACGCGACCAGCGAGCAGTACTTC. This encodes CASSQDWGRWDATSEQYF.

Notes on this clonotype: At one end, the junction sequence differs from germline, possibly due to a read error. The chain is built from TRBV5-6 and TRBJ2-3, with D unresolved. Germline V gene sequence: CDR1 SGHDT, CDR2 YYEEEE. The CDR3 totals 13 residues. CDR3 residues: CASSLLNPDTQYF. CDR3 DNA: TGTGCCAGCAGCTTACTTAACCCAGATACGCAATATTTT.

As for this clonotype: At one end, the junction sequence differs from germline, possibly due to a read error. V usage is TRBV11-2 and J usage is TRBJ2-1; 8 bases match TRBD2. CDR3 length: 15 residues. From germline, CDR1 is SGHAT and CDR2 FQNNGV. CDR3 loop: CASSLAGSSYNEQSF. DNA of the CDR3: TGTGCCAGCAGCCTAGCGGGTAGCTCCTACAATGAGCAGTCCTTT.

The chain links TRBV12-3 or TRBV12-4 to TRBJ2-1; 7 bases map to TRBD1. V lost 3 bases and J lost 6; bases outside the gene matches: 5. The CDR3 totals 14 residues. Here the CDR3 DNA reads TGTGCCAGCAGTTTTTTGGGACAGCTCAATGAGCAGTTCTTC. This encodes CASSFLGQLNEQFF.

The table lists this clonotype with a few counts. A much larger clone sits a single nucleotide away, making a read error possible. The rearrangement uses TRBV6-6 and TRBJ2-7; D call uncertain. The CDR3 has 13 residues. In germline, CDR1 is MNHNY, CDR2 SVGAGI (reference sequence). CDR3 region: CASRYSNSCEQYF. DNA for the CDR3: TGTGCCAGCAGATACTCTAACAGCTGCGAGCAGTACTTC.

Comment on this clonotype: Since the CDR3 does not end with the conserved phenylalanine or tryptophan, this likely comes from a read error. The rearrangement links TRBV20-1 to TRBJ2-1; TRBD2 matches at 11 bases. The ends lost 3 bases at V and 11 bases at J; junction bases unmatched: 15. Germline V gene lookup returns CDR1 DFQATT and CDR2 SNEGSKA (reference sequence). The CDR3 sequence is 16 residues long. CDR3 nucleotide sequence: TGCAGTGCTAGTCGACCGAGACTAGCGGGAATGAATCAGCAGTTCCTC. Its translation: CSASRPRLAGMNQQFL.

Points on this clonotype: A read error may produce the germline difference seen at one junction end. The gene calls are TRBV6-2 or TRBV6-3 and TRBJ1-5; maybe TRBD1 (6 bases). The CDR3 extends over 14 amino acids. CDR1 is MNHEY and CDR2 is SVGEGT in the germline V gene. CDR3 nucleotide sequence: TGTGCCAGCAGTTACATGGACAGCAGTCAGCCCCAGCATTTT. This sequence encodes CASSYMDSSQPQHF.

The chain joins TRBV20-1 to TRBJ2-3; 9 positions agree with TRBD1. Germline CDR1 and CDR2: DFQATT and SNEGSKA (reference sequence). The CDR3 has 15 residues. With V trimmed by 2 bases and J by 5 bases, 8 bases remained unmatched. For the CDR3, the DNA is TGCAGTGCTAGAACTTCCGGGACAGGGAGAGATACGCAGTATTTT. It is translated as CSARTSGTGRDTQYF.